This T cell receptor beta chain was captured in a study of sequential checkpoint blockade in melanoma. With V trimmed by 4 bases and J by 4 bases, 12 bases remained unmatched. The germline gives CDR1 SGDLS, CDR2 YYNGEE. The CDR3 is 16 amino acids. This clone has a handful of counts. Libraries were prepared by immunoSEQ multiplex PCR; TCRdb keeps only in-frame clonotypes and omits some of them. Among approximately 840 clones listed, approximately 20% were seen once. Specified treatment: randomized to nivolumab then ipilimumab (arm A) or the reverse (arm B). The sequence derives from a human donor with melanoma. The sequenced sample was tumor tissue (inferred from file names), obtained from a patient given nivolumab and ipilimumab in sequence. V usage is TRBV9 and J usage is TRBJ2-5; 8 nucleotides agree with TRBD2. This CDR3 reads CASSPSGGLGGETQYF. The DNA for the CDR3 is TGTGCCAGCAGCCCAAGTGGGGGACTAGGGGGAGAGACCCAGTACTTC.